This entry features one T cell receptor (beta chain) sequence. Some clones are missing from TCRdb's copy, which holds only in-frame ones; the method was immunoSEQ multiplex PCR. The profile shows about 89,000 clones, roughly 94% of them singletons. Trimming took 5 bases from V and 6 from J, leaving 14 bases between them. This CDR3 region has 13 residues. Germline V gene sequence: CDR1 KGHSH, CDR2 LQKENI. This record belongs to a study of T cell changes during pregnancy in multiple sclerosis. The V and J genes are TRBV18 and TRBJ2-7; possible D gene TRBD1, 6 bases. The sequencing used peripheral blood, collected after pregnancy. The receptor was isolated from a female donor in good health, enrolled as a control in a pregnancy study. The chain's CDR3 is CASSSEQGSEQYF. In DNA, the CDR3 is TGTGCCAGCTCATCGGAACAGGGAAGCGAGCAGTACTTC.